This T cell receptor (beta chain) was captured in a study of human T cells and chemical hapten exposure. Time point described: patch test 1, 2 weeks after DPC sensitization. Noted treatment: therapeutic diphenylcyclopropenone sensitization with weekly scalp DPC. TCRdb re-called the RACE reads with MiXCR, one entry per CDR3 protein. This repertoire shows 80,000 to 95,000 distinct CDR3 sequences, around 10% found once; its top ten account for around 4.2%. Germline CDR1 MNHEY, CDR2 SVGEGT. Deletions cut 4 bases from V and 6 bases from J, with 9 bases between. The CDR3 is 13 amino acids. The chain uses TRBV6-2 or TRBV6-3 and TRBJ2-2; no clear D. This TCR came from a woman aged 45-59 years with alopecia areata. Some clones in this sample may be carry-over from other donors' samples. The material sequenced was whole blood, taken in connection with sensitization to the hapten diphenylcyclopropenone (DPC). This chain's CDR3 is CASSLGWAGELFF. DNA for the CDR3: TGTGCCAGCAGTTTAGGATGGGCCGGGGAGCTGTTTTTT.